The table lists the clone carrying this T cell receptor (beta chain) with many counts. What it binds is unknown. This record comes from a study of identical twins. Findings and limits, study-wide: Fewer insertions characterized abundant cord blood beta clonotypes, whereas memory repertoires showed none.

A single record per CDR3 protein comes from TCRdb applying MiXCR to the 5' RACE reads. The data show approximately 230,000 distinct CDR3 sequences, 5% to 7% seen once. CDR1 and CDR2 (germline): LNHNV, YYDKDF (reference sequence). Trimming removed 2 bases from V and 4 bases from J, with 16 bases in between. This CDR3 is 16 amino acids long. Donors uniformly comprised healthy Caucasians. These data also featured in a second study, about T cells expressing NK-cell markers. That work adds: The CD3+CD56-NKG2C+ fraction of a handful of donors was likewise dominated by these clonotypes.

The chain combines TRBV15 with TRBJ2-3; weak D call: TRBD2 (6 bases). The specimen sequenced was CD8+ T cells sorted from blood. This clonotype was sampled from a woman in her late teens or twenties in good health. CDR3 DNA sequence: TGTGCCACCAGCAGAATGGGACTGGGACTGCCAGATACGCAGTATTTT. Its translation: CATSRMGLGLPDTQYF.